The entry that follows covers one T cell receptor beta chain sequence. Its specificity is unknown. This record belongs to a study of cytomegalovirus exposure and HLA in healthy donors. Study at large: From 150 million to 200 million T cells, an earlier analysis saw 120 million or so unique TCR beta sequences.

The CDR3 sequence is 14 residues long. From germline, CDR1 is SGHNT and CDR2 YYREEE (reference sequence). Donors likely had unrecorded immune exposures despite being nominally healthy when sampled. PCR used 60 Vbeta primers and 13 Jbeta primers. Authors' processing steps: Among the unique TCR beta chains that a later analysis counted, about 85 million in all, roughly 9.9 million were shared. The assay was immunoSEQ multiplex PCR, and TCRdb's table has in-frame clones only and misses some. That table furnishes V, J and clone size, whereas the DNA furnished D and trimming. The sample shows more than 95,000 clones, around 73% of them seen only once. General study results and limits: A missense DCLRE1C variant was associated with V- and J-gene trimming of TCR beta chains in a later analysis, and an independent cohort replicated the association.

The specimen was PBMCs. The rearrangement links TRBV5-4 to TRBJ2-5; the D gene is possibly TRBD1 (5 bases). The end of the DNA is better explained by TRBJ2-7, so the J call may be wrong. The TCR was taken from a woman aged 40-49 years in good health and CMV-seronegative. CDR3 nucleotides: TGTGCCAGCAGCACCATGACAGAATCCTACGAGCAGTACTTC. It codes for CASSTMTESYEQYF.